This passage covers 14 T cell receptor beta chains from one sample sequenced in a study of blood T cell repertoires in COVID-19. The method was immunoSEQ multiplex PCR; TCRdb's version includes in-frame clones alone and lacks a portion of them. The table has 150,000 to 200,000 clones, roughly 82% seen once. Sequenced input: PBMCs or T cells enriched from blood (not recorded which). These receptors were taken from a man aged 50 to 59 who had recovered from COVID-19.

This sequence joins TRBV5-1 and TRBJ2-2; 8 bases are a match to TRBD1. The length of the CDR3 is 18 residues. After removal of 4 bases from V and 6 bases from J, the junction contained 17 bases not matched to a gene. Germline V CDR1 and CDR2: SGHRS, YFSETQ. For the CDR3, the DNA is TGCGCCAGCAGCCCGGACCCCACGACAGGGGCAAGGGCCGGGGAGCTGTTTTTT. It encodes CASSPDPTTGARAGELFF.

This chain joins TRBV5-6 and TRBJ1-1; 11 bases map to TRBD1. With 6 bases clipped from V and 5 bases from J, the junction kept 12 bases outside the gene matches. The CDR3 sequence is 16 residues long. The germline CDR1 and CDR2 sequences are SGHDT and YYEEEE. This CDR3 reads CASNIFPGTGGTEAFF. Written as DNA, the CDR3 is TGTGCCAGCAACATCTTCCCCGGGACAGGGGGAACTGAAGCTTTCTTT.

This clone showed up just once. The chain joins TRBV5-4 to TRBJ1-6, with a possible D match to TRBD1 (5 bases). The germline V gene encodes CDR1 SGHNT and CDR2 YYREEE (reference sequence). The CDR3 totals 13 residues. V lost 4 bases and J 14 bases, leaving 16 bases between the germline ends. The DNA of the CDR3 is TGTGCCAGCAGCGTTAACCAGGGTCCGGCCCTCCACTTT. Protein product: CASSVNQGPALHF.

This rearrangement joins TRBV5-8 to TRBJ1-2, with D unclear. The CDR3 has 13 residues. Looked up from germline, CDR1 is SGHTS and CDR2 is YDEGEE. With 4 bases removed from V and 5 bases from J, the gap between germline ends came to 12 bases. The CDR3 is CASSPAGVYGYTF. The CDR3 DNA sequence: TGTGCCAGCAGCCCGGCGGGAGTATATGGCTACACCTTC.

The chain uses TRBV4-1 and TRBJ2-1; 10 positions agree with TRBD1. The germline V gene has CDR1 MGHRA and CDR2 YSYEKL. With V trimmed by 0 bases and J by 12 bases, 8 bases remained unmatched. The CDR3 is 15 amino acids. Written as DNA, the CDR3 is TGCGCCAGCAGCCAAGATAAGAGACAGGGGGCCGGGCAGTTCTTC. It codes for CASSQDKRQGAGQFF.

CDR3 coding DNA: TGTGCCACCAGCGACGGGGTGAGCACTGAAGCTTTCTTT. Translated: CATSDGVSTEAFF. The chain is built from TRBV15 and TRBJ1-1; D is ambiguous. V was pared by 5 bases and J by 4 bases, with 11 bases between. CDR1 and CDR2 from the germline V gene are LNHNV and YYDKDF (reference sequence). The CDR3 consists of 13 residues.

A note on this clone: The junction differs from germline at one of its ends, possibly a read error. The chain has TRBV12-3 or TRBV12-4 and TRBJ2-1; TRBD2 is a possible D gene (5 bases). The CDR3 has 12 amino acids. The CDR3 DNA sequence: TGTGCCAGCAGCCTAGCCCCGCGAGCTTCAGTCTTC. It specifies CASSLAPRASVF.

This chain joins TRBV5-4 and TRBJ2-3; the match to TRBD1 covers 11 bases. Germline V gene lookup returns CDR1 SGHNT and CDR2 YYREEE (reference sequence). The CDR3 runs 15 residues. Losses at the gene ends were 3 bases for V and 1 base for J; bases not matched to a gene: 1. In DNA form, the CDR3 reads TGTGCCAGCAGCTCGGGACAGGGGGGCACAGATACGCAGTATTTT. Amino acids: CASSSGQGGTDTQYF.

CDR3 in DNA: TGTGCCAGCAGCCTGGGACAGATAGACTCACCCCTCCACTTT. This gives the protein CASSLGQIDSPLHF. The rearrangement links TRBV7-9 to TRBJ1-6; TRBD1 agrees at 7 bases. The junction had 8 bases not matched to a gene; V was cut back by 5 bases and J by 10 bases. The length of the CDR3 is 14 residues. Germline-derived CDR1 and CDR2 are SEHNR and FQNEAQ (reference sequence).

This chain joins TRBV11-2 and TRBJ2-7; D possibly corresponds to TRBD1 (5 bases). Trimming cost V 2 bases and J 2 bases, with 13 bases left between them. The CDR3 is 15 residues long. Germline V gene sequence: CDR1 SGHAT, CDR2 FQNNGV. The DNA of the CDR3 is TGTGCCAGCAGCTTATTAGCTAGGGGCGCCTACGAGCAGTACTTC. It yields the protein CASSLLARGAYEQYF.

This chain links TRBV7-8 with TRBJ2-1; tentatively, D is TRBD2 (6 bases). Trimming removed 3 bases at V and 6 bases at J, with 36 bases between. Germline lookup yields CDR1 SGHVS and CDR2 FQNEAQ. The CDR3 has 22 residues. For the CDR3, the DNA is TGTGCCAGCAGCTTTTTTATAGAGTGGAGTAGCGGTCTACGAACTAAGGGCAATGAGCAGTTCTTC. Its protein is CASSFFIEWSSGLRTKGNEQFF.

This CDR3 reads CASTTMISLANYGYTF. The CDR3 nucleotides are TGTGCCAGCACCACCATGATCTCACTAGCTAACTATGGCTACACCTTC. The V call is TRBV7-9, the J call TRBJ1-2, with D uncertain. The V gene lost 7 bases and the J gene lost 0 bases, with 18 bases spanning the gap. The CDR3 extends over 16 amino acids. The germline V gene has CDR1 SEHNR and CDR2 FQNEAQ (reference sequence).

For the CDR3, the DNA is TGTGCCAGTAGTAGGCTAGCGGGGGCTAGCACAGATACGCAGTATTTT. Translating gives CASSRLAGASTDTQYF. V usage is TRBV19 and J usage is TRBJ2-3; TRBD2 agrees at 10 bases. Losses at the gene ends were 4 bases for V and 0 bases for J; bases not matched to a gene: 4. The CDR3 contains 16 residues. Germline V CDR1 and CDR2: LNHDA, SQIVND (reference sequence).

The J gene is TRBJ2-2, the V gene TRBV28; 9 bases line up with TRBD1. Germline values: CDR1 MDHEN, CDR2 SYDVKM. The CDR3 runs 16 residues. The J segment lost 4 bases and the V segment lost 7 bases, leaving 10 bases of the junction unmatched. The DNA for the CDR3 is TGTGCCAGCATTGATTTTGGGACAGGGCTCACCGGGGAGCTGTTTTTT. This codes for CASIDFGTGLTGELFF.